This T cell receptor (beta chain) was profiled in a study of spatial heterogeneity in lung cancer. The CDR3 length is 14 residues. V was cut by 2 bases and J by 4 bases, with 11 bases left in between. Germline CDR1 reads MNHEY; CDR2 reads SVGEGT. Time point indicated: blood at routine non-recurrence follow-up after resection. Extraction of whole RNA from tumor, nontumor lung or frozen PBMC preceded unsorted sequencing. MiXCR was run by TCRdb on the 5' RACE reads, yielding one entry per CDR3 protein. The sample lists about 25,000 distinct CDR3 sequences; about 6.3% were seen once. At least ten counts were recorded for this clonotype.

This chain uses TRBV6-2 or TRBV6-3 with TRBJ1-1; D unclear. The specimen was PBMCs, collected at follow-up. This TCR was recovered from a male donor with early-stage non-small cell lung cancer. DNA of the CDR3: TGTGCCAGCAGTTACCGAGGGCTACTCACTGAAGCTTTCTTT. Translated: CASSYRGLLTEAFF.